Listed here are 5 T cell receptor beta chains from one sample, sequenced in a study of beta chain features in type 1 diabetes. Study results and caveats: In every one of the four CD4+ subsets, TCRB CDR3s were moderately but significantly shorter in Type 1 diabetes patients.

As every portion of the isolated RNA was reverse transcribed, the sequencing read expressed TCRB transcripts. Measured with immunoSEQ multiplex PCR; TCRdb has only the in-frame clones, and not every one. The sample shows approximately 260,000 clones, roughly 25% of them seen only once. What these receptors recognize is not known. The sample was naive CD4+ T cells from blood. These receptors came from a woman aged 25 to 39 with type 1 diabetes.

This clone has more than one count but fewer than ten. The chain is built from TRBV14 and TRBJ2-2; 8 nucleotides line up with TRBD1. Germline V gene sequence: CDR1 SGHDN, CDR2 FVKESK. Trimming cost V 4 bases and J 8 bases; bases outside gene matches: 12. The CDR3 sequence is 16 residues long. Here the CDR3 DNA reads TGTGCCAGCAGCCTTTCGTACTGGACAGGGTCTGGGGAGCTGTTTTTT. Residues: CASSLSYWTGSGELFF. Filled out from reference TRBV14 and TRBJ2-2, the complete variable domain reads EAGVTQFPSHSVIEKGQTVTLRCDPISGHDNLYWYRRVMGKEIKFLLHFVKESKQDESGMPNNRFLAERTGGTYSTLKVQPAELEDSGVYFCASSLSYWTGSGELFFGEGSRLTVL.

The CDR3 loop is CASSLGGWQPQHF. The CDR3 nucleotides read TGTGCCAGCAGTTTGGGGGGGTGGCAGCCCCAGCATTTT. The J gene is TRBJ1-5, the V gene TRBV28; tentative D call: TRBD1 (5 bases). V was shortened by 3 bases and J by 7 bases, with 10 bases between the two germline ends. This CDR3 spans 13 amino acids. Germline V gene lookup returns CDR1 MDHEN and CDR2 SYDVKM.

The sample holds a few counts of this clone. The chain recombines TRBV30 with TRBJ2-5, with TRBD2 identical over 8 bases. CDR3 length equals 12 residues. Looked up from germline, CDR1 is GTSNPN and CDR2 is SVGIG (reference sequence). Unmatched junction bases numbered 6, after V lost 8 bases and J lost 4 bases. CDR3 loop: CAGGTSGETQYF. CDR3 sequence (DNA): TGTGCCGGGGGGACTAGTGGAGAGACCCAGTACTTC. The whole variable domain, filled in from reference TRBV30 and TRBJ2-5, reads SQTIHQWPATLVQPVGSPLSLECTVEGTSNPNLYWYRQAAGRGLQLLFYSVGIGQISSEVPQNLSASRPQDRQFILSSKKLLLSDSGFYLCAGGTSGETQYFGPGTRLLVL.

This clone was observed a few times. The chain uses TRBV30 and TRBJ2-7; D might be TRBD1 (6 bases). The V and J ends lost 2 bases and 3 bases respectively, with 14 bases between them. Germline assignment: CDR1 GTSNPN and CDR2 SVGIG (reference sequence). The CDR3 totals 14 residues. CDR3 coding DNA: TGTGCCTGGAGTCCAGGGGTGTTGGACTACGAGCAGTACTTC. Its protein is CAWSPGVLDYEQYF.

This clone was detected a few times. The J gene is TRBJ1-1, the V gene TRBV29-1; D perhaps matches TRBD1 (5 bases). CDR1 is SQVTM, CDR2 ANQGSEA, per germline. V was pared by 4 bases and J by 0 bases, with 12 bases between. This CDR3 has 14 residues. The CDR3 sequence: CSVVLGLMNTEAFF. The CDR3, as DNA: TGCAGCGTTGTACTGGGGCTCATGAACACTGAAGCTTTCTTT.